These T cell receptor beta chains were read from a single sample in a study of Ad26.COV2.S vaccination and SARS-CoV-2 variants. Assay: immunoSEQ multiplex PCR; the TCRdb copy retains only in-frame clones and omits some. In the table there are about 350,000 clones, roughly 81% of which are singletons. Sample: peripheral blood, taken in a trial of Ad26.COV2.S vaccine versus placebo. The receptors were sampled from a person aged 18-65 years who received the Ad26.COV2.S COVID-19 vaccine or a placebo. CDR3s include the opening cysteine and the closing phenylalanine or tryptophan. The D gene is left open where the match is weak. Only part of the rows carry a size: once, few, many, or a class if the clone is expanded.

j_call | clone_size | d_call | v_call | cdr3_nt | cdr3_aa
TRBJ1-2 | few | TRBD1 | TRBV7-9 | TGTGCCAGCAGCTTAACAGGGGGCGACTATGGCTACACCTTC | CASSLTGGDYGYTF
TRBJ2-3 | . | TRBD2 | TRBV6-2/TRBV6-3 | TGTGCCAGCAGTGATCAGCGGGGGGGCCCGGCAGATACGCAGTATTTT | CASSDQRGGPADTQYF
TRBJ2-7 | . | . | TRBV7-8 | TGTGCCAGCAGCCCCCGGACTACCTACGAGCAGTACTTC | CASSPRTTYEQYF
TRBJ2-1 | . | TRBD2 | TRBV2 | TGTGCCAGCAGGGCGACTAGCGGGATCTACAATGAGCAGTTCTTC | CASRATSGIYNEQFF
TRBJ2-6 | . | . | TRBV28 | TGTGCCAGCAGCCTCGATGGAGCTGGGGCCAACGTCCTGACTTTC | CASSLDGAGANVLTF
TRBJ2-5 | . | TRBD2 | TRBV5-6 | TGTGCCAGCAGAGATACCCTAGCGGTTGGGAAAGAGACCCAGTACTTC | CASRDTLAVGKETQYF
TRBJ2-1 | . | TRBD1 | TRBV5-4 | TGTGCCAGCAGCTTGGAAGGGACAGGGGGTAATGAGCAGTTCTTC | CASSLEGTGGNEQFF
TRBJ2-5 | . | . | TRBV28 | TGTGCCAGCAGTCGTGTAGAGACCCAGTACTTC | CASSRVETQYF
TRBJ1-4 | . | . | TRBV18 | TGTGCCAGCTCCCCTCCGGGACGGTCTAATGAAAAACTGTTTTTT | CASSPPGRSNEKLFF
TRBJ2-7 | many | . | TRBV11-3 | TGTGCCAGCAGCTTGCTCCCGGGCTTGACCTACGAGCAGTACTTC | CASSLLPGLTYEQYF
TRBJ1-1 | . | . | TRBV9 | TGTGCCAGCAGCGTAGCCCAGGGTAACACTGAAGCTTTCTTT | CASSVAQGNTEAFF
TRBJ2-7 | . | TRBD1 | TRBV4-1 | TGCGCCAGCAGCCTTGGGACAGAATCCTACGAGCAGTACTTC | CASSLGTESYEQYF
TRBJ2-5 | . | TRBD1 | TRBV6-5 | TGTGCCAGCAGTTACTTCCAGGGGGATCGAGAGACCCAGTACTTC | CASSYFQGDRETQYF
TRBJ1-1 | . | . | TRBV5-4 | TGTGCCAGCAGCCTCGAGAACGGGAACACTGAAGCTTTCTTT | CASSLENGNTEAFF
TRBJ2-1 | . | . | TRBV7-2 | TGTGCCAGCAGCTTAGGTCTAGCGAGCTCCTACAATGAGCAGTTCTTC | CASSLGLASSYNEQFF
TRBJ2-2 | . | . | TRBV5-4 | TGTGCCAGCAGCCCCACTAGTTGGGCCGGGGAGCTGTTTTTT | CASSPTSWAGELFF
TRBJ2-1 | . | . | TRBV23-1 | TGCGCCAGCCAACTTCGGGGGACTGCCTCGGATGAGCAGTTCTTC | CASQLRGTASDEQFF
TRBJ2-6 | . | TRBD1 | TRBV7-2 | TGTGCCAGCAGTCCCGACAGGGCTGGGGCCAACGTCCTGACTTTC | CASSPDRAGANVLTF
TRBJ2-3 | few | . | TRBV7-9 | TGTGCCAGCAGCATAGGGGGTCTCACTGGAGATACGCAGTATTTT | CASSIGGLTGDTQYF
TRBJ2-2 | . | . | TRBV28 | TGTGCCACCGCCCTGGCCGGGGCGGGCACCGGGGAGCTGTTTTTT | CATALAGAGTGELFF
TRBJ1-3 | . | TRBD1 | TRBV9 | TGTGCCAGCAGCGTAGATGTCCTCGACAGGGGCCGGCGAAACACCATATATTTT | CASSVDVLDRGRRNTIYF
TRBJ1-5 | few | TRBD1 | TRBV27 | TGTGCCAGCAGAAGGGACAGAAATAGCAATCAGCCCCAGCATTTT | CASRRDRNSNQPQHF
TRBJ1-3 | . | TRBD1 | TRBV5-1 | TGCGCCAGCAGCACAAGGACAGGGGGGACTGGAAACACCATATATTTT | CASSTRTGGTGNTIYF
TRBJ2-7 | few | . | TRBV7-2 | TGTGCCAGCAGCTTTGTCTTTCGGGGTCTCTACGAGCAGTACTTC | CASSFVFRGLYEQYF
TRBJ2-5 | . | TRBD2 | TRBV5-1 | TGCGCCAGCAGCTCAATAACTACCATAACTAGCGGGAGACGGGAGACCCAGTACTTC | CASSSITTITSGRRETQYF
TRBJ1-5 | . | . | TRBV5-6 | TGTGCCAGCAGCTTGTCAGAAAATCAGCCCCAGCATTTT | CASSLSENQPQHF
TRBJ1-1 | few | . | TRBV5-4 | TGTGCCAGCAGCTTTCCTACAGGGCGGGGGACTGAAGCTTTCTTT | CASSFPTGRGTEAFF
TRBJ2-4 | . | . | TRBV6-5 | TGTGCCAGCAGTTACTCCCGGCTGGAAGGCAAAAACATTCAGTACTTC | CASSYSRLEGKNIQYF
TRBJ2-3 | . | . | TRBV11-2 | TGTGCCAGCAGCCTCGATCCGGGGGGCACGCAGTATTTT | CASSLDPGGTQYF
TRBJ1-1 | . | . | TRBV19 | TGTGCCAGTAGTATACGGCAGGGGAACCCTGAAGCTTTCTTT | CASSIRQGNPEAFF
TRBJ2-2 | . | . | TRBV5-1 | TGCGCCAGCAGCTTGGAAGGGATAAACACCGGGGAGCTGTTTTTT | CASSLEGINTGELFF
TRBJ1-5 | . | TRBD1 | TRBV5-4 | TGTGCCAGCAGCGCTACAGGGGTAGATCAGCCCCAGCATTTT | CASSATGVDQPQHF
TRBJ2-1 | . | TRBD2 | TRBV11-2 | TGTGCCAGCAGCTTGCGGGGGGGGAGTTCCTACAATGAGCAGTTCTTC | CASSLRGGSSYNEQFF
TRBJ1-1 | . | . | TRBV19 | TGTGCCAGTATCATAAGGGGACGGGCTTTCTTT | CASIIRGRAFF